This TCR beta chain was sequenced during a study of regulatory dendritic cells for organ transplantation. Notes on the study in general: Considerable individual heterogeneity was seen in alloreactive memory CD8+ T cells.

The method was immunoSEQ multiplex PCR; TCRdb's version includes in-frame clones alone and lacks a portion of them. The sample shows over 25,000 clones, roughly 80% of them seen only once. Details on this clone: Its target is not known.

Germline CDR1 SGHDT, CDR2 YYEEEE. There are 16 residues in the CDR3. Trimming left V 0 bases short and J 5 bases short, with 17 bases between. The chain combines TRBV5-6 with TRBJ2-5, with D possibly matching TRBD2 (7 bases). This clonotype originated in a human donor in good health. Sequencing used naive CD4+ T cells from blood. Specified subset: CD45RA+ naive T cells. CDR3 coding DNA: TGTGCCAGCAGCTTGGTTGTGGGGGGGCTCGGTGAGACCCAGTACTTC. Its translation: CASSLVVGGLGETQYF.